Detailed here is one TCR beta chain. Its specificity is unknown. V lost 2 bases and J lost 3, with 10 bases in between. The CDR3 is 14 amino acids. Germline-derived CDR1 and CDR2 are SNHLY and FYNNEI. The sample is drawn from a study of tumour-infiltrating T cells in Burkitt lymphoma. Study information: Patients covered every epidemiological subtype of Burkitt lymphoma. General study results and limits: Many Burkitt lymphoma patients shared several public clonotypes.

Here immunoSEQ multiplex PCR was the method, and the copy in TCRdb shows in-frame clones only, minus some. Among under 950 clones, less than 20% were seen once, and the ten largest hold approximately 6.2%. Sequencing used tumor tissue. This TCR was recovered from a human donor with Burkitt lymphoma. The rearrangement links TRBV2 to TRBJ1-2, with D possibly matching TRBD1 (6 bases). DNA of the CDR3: TGTGCCAGCAGTGAACAGGGGAATGACTATGGCTACACCTTC. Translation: CASSEQGNDYGYTF. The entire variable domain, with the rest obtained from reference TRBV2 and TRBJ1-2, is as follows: EPEVTQTPSHQVTQMGQEVILRCVPISNHLYFYWYRQILGQKVEFLVSFYNNEISEKSEIFDDQFSVERPDGSNFTLKIRSTKLEDSAMYFCASSEQGNDYGYTFGSGTRLTVV.